The clone carrying this TCR beta chain was counted many times. No antigen is known for it. With 5 bases removed from V and 1 base from J, the gap between germline ends came to 8 bases. CDR3 size: 13 residues. The germline CDR1 and CDR2 sequences are SGHVS and FNYEAQ. The data stem from a study of T cells after yellow fever vaccination. Background on the study: Fractions of low cell number were prepared using SMART-Seq v4 Ultra Low Input. Whole-study results and caveats: It was a weaker secondary response, yet one that peaked faster, at day 5 versus 15. Of the clonotypes, a small share occurred in both CD4 and CD8 compartments.

Using its own MiXCR run on the 5' RACE reads, TCRdb lists one record per CDR3 protein. Seen here are over 110,000 distinct CDR3 sequences, about 7.7% observed once, and the top ten hold under 0.95%. This receptor was obtained from a man aged 25 to 45 who received the YFV17D yellow fever vaccine. The specimen was CD4+ T cells sorted from PBMCs, collected 5 days after the yellow fever booster vaccination. The rearrangement uses TRBV7-6 and TRBJ1-1; D is ambiguous. The CDR3 protein is CASSPNRNTEAFF. Written as DNA, the CDR3 is TGTGCCAGCAGCCCTAACAGGAACACTGAAGCTTTCTTT.